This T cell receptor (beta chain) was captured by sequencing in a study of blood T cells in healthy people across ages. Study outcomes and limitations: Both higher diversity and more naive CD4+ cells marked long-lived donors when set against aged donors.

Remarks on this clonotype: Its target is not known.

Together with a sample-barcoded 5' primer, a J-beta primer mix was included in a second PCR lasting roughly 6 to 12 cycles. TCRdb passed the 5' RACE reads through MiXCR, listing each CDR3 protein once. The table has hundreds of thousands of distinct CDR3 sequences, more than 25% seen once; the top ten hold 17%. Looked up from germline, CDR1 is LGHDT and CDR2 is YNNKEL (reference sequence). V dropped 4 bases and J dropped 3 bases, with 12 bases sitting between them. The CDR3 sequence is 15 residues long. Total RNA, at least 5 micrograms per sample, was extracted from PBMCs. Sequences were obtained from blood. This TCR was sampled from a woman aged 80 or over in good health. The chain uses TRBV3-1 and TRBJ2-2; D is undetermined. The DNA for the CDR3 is TGTGCCAGCAGCCCCTGGACCATCCACACCGGGGAGCTGTTTTTT. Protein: CASSPWTIHTGELFF.